This T cell receptor (beta chain) was captured by sequencing in a study of blood T cell repertoires in COVID-19. Study at large: PBMCs, B-cell-depleted T cells, or T cells provided the cDNA or gDNA that made up the material.

Trimming took 0 bases from V and 0 from J; bases not matched to a gene: 23. The CDR3 length is 23 residues. Germline-derived CDR1 and CDR2 are LGHNA and YNFKEQ. Sequencing was performed with immunoSEQ multiplex PCR; in TCRdb, only in-frame clones are kept and a portion is missing. The sample has about 110,000 clones, about 81% seen once. This receptor was taken from an older man with acute or convalescent COVID-19. The chain is built from TRBV4-2 and TRBJ1-3, with 7 bases matching TRBD1. Sequencing was performed on peripheral blood. Written as DNA, the CDR3 is TGTGCCAGCAGCCAAGATCAGGGGGACCAGGGACGGATCCGGGCTATCTCTGGAAACACCATATATTTT. This encodes CASSQDQGDQGRIRAISGNTIYF.